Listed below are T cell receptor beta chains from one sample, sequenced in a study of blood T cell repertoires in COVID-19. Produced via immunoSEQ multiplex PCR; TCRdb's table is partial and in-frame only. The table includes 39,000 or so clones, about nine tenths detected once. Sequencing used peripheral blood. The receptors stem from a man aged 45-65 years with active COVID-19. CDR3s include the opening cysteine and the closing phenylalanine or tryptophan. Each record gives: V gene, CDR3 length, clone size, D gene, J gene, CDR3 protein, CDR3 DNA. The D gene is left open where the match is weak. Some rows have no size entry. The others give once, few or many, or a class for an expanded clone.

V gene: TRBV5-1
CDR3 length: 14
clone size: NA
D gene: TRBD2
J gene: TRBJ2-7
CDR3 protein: CASSFSGNRYEQYF
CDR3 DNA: TGCGCCAGCAGCTTTAGCGGGAATCGGTACGAGCAGTACTTC

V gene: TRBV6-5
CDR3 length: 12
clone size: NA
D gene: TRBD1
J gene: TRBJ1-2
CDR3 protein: CASRETGYGYTF
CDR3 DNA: TGTGCCAGCAGAGAGACAGGGTATGGCTACACCTTC

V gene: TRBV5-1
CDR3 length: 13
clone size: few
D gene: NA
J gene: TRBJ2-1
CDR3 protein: CASSLGRGNEQFF
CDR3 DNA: TGCGCCAGCAGCTTGGGAAGAGGTAATGAGCAGTTCTTC

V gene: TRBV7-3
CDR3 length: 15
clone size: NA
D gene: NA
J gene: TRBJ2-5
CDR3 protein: CASSLLGRIEETQYF
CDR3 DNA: TGTGCCAGCAGCTTATTGGGGCGGATTGAAGAGACCCAGTACTTC

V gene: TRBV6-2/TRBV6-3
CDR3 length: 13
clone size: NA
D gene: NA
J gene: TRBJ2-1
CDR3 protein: CASSASLANEQFF
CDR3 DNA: TGTGCCAGCAGCGCCAGTTTAGCGAATGAGCAGTTCTTC

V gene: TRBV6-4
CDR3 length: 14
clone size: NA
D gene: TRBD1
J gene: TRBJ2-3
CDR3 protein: CASSEGQGADTQYF
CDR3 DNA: TGTGCCAGCAGTGAGGGACAGGGGGCAGATACGCAGTATTTT

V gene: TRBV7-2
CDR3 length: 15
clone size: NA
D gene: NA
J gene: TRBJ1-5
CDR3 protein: CASSSLVASDQPQHF
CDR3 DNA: TGTGCCAGCAGCTCACTGGTAGCTAGCGATCAGCCCCAGCATTTT

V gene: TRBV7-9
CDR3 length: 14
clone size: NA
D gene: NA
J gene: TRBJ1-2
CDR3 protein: CASSLVGGIYGYTF
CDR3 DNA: TGTGCCAGCAGCTTGGTCGGGGGAATCTATGGCTACACCTTC

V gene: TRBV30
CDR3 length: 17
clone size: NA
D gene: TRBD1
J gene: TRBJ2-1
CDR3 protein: CAWSANRGFTYYNEQFF
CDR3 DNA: TGTGCCTGGAGTGCGAACAGGGGTTTTACTTACTACAATGAGCAGTTCTTC

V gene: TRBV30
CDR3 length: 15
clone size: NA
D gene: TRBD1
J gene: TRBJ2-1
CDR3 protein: CAWSSGQGTYNEQFF
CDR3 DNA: TGTGCCTGGAGTTCGGGACAGGGGACCTACAATGAGCAGTTCTTC

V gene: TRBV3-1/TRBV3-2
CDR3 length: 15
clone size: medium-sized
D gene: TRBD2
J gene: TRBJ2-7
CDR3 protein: CASSFGLAGGYEQYF
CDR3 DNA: TGTGCCAGCAGCTTTGGACTAGCGGGAGGGTACGAGCAGTACTTC

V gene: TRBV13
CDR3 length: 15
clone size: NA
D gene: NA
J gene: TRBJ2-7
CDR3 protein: CASSLGFDRAYEQYF
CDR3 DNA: TGTGCCAGCAGCTTAGGTTTTGACAGAGCCTACGAGCAGTACTTC

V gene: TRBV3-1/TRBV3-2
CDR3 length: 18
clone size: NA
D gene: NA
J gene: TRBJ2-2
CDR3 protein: CASSQGIAGTSFTGELFF
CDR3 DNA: TGTGCCAGCAGCCAAGGCATTGCCGGGACTTCGTTCACCGGGGAGCTGTTTTTT

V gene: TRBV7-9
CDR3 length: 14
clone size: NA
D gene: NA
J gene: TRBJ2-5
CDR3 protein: CASSSHGGQETQYF
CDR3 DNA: TGTGCCAGCAGCTCCCATGGAGGTCAAGAGACCCAGTACTTC

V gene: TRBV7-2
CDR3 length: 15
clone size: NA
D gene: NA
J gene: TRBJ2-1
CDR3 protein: CASSSIIQGPYEQFF
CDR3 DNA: TGTGCCAGCAGCTCAATAATACAGGGCCCCTATGAGCAGTTCTTC

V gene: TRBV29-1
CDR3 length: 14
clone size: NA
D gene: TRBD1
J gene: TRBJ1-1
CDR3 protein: CSAIGTGYNTEAFF
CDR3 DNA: TGCAGCGCCATCGGGACAGGGTATAACACTGAAGCTTTCTTT

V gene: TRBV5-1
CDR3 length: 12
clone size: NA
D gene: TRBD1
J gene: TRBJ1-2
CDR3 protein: CASSTGGYGYTF
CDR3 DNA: TGCGCCAGCAGCACAGGGGGGTATGGCTACACCTTC

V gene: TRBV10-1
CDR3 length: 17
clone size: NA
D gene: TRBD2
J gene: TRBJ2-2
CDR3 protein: CASSESGTTTNTGELFF
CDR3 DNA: TGCGCCAGCAGTGAGTCTGGGACTACTACGAACACCGGGGAGCTGTTTTTT

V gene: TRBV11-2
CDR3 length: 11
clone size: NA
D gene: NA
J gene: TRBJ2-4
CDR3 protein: CASSPSRVQYF
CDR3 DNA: TGTGCCAGCAGCCCAAGCAGGGTTCAGTACTTC

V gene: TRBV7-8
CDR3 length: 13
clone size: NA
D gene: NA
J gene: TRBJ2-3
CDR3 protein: CASSFRVTDTQYF
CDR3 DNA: TGTGCCAGCAGCTTCCGGGTCACAGATACGCAGTATTTT

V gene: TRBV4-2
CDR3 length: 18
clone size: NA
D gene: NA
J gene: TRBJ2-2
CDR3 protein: CASSQDRGGAKATGELFF
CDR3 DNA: TGTGCCAGCAGCCAAGATCGAGGGGGGGCGAAAGCTACCGGGGAGCTGTTTTTT

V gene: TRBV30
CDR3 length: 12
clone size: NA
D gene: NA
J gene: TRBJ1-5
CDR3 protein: CAWRTGNQPQHF
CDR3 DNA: TGTGCCTGGAGAACAGGCAATCAGCCCCAGCATTTT

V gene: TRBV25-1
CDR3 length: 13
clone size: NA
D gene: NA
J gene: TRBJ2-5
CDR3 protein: CASSDKYQETQYF
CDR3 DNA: TGTGCCAGCAGCGACAAGTACCAAGAGACCCAGTACTTC

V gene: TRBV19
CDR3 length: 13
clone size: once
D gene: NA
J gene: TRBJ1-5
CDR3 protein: CASSIQAHQPQHF
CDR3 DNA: TGTGCCAGTAGTATACAGGCTCATCAGCCCCAGCATTTT

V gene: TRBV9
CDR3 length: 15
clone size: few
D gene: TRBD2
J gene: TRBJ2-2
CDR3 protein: CASSGLAGGDGELFF
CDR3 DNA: TGTGCCAGCAGCGGACTAGCGGGAGGAGACGGGGAGCTGTTTTTT

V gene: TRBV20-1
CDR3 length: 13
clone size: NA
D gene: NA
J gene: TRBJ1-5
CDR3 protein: CSASRGSNQPQHF
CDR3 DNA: TGCAGTGCTAGTAGAGGGTCCAATCAGCCCCAGCATTTT

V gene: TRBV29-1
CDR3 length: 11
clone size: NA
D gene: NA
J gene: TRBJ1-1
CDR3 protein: CSVDGYTEAFF
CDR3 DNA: TGCAGCGTTGACGGGTACACTGAAGCTTTCTTT

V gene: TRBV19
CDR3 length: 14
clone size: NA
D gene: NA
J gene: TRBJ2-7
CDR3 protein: CASSIGDRSYEQYF
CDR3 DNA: TGTGCCAGTAGTATCGGAGACAGGAGCTACGAGCAGTACTTC

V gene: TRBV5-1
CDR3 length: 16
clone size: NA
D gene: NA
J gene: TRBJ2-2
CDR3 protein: CASSWGGSGDTGELFF
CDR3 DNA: TGCGCCAGCAGCTGGGGCGGGTCAGGGGACACCGGGGAGCTGTTTTTT

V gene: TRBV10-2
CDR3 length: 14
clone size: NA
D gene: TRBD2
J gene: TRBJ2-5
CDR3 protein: CASSPTSGGETQYF
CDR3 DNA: TGCGCCAGCAGCCCGACTAGCGGGGGGGAGACCCAGTACTTC

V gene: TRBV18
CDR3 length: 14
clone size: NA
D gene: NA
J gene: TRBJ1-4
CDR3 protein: CASSPQGGNEKLFF
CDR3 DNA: TGTGCCAGCTCACCGCAGGGCGGTAATGAAAAACTGTTTTTT

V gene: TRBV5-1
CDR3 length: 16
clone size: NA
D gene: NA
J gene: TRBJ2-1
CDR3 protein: CASSHFSGISYNEQFF
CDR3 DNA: TGCGCCAGCAGCCATTTTTCAGGGATTTCCTACAATGAGCAGTTCTTC

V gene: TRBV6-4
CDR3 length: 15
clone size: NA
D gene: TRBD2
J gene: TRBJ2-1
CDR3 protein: CASSETSGSYNEQFF
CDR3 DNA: TGTGCCAGCAGTGAGACTAGCGGCTCCTACAATGAGCAGTTCTTC

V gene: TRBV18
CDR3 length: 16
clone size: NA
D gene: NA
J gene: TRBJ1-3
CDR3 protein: CASSPPGRGTGNTIYF
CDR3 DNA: TGTGCCAGCTCACCCCCTGGCAGGGGAACTGGAAACACCATATATTTT

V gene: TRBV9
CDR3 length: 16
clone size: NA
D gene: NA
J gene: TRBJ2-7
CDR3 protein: CASSFNRAALTYEQYF
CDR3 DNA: TGTGCCAGCAGTTTTAATCGTGCGGCGCTCACCTACGAGCAGTACTTC

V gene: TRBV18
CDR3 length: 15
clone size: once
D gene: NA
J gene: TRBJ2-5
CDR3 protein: CASSATSGSGETQYF
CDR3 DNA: TGTGCCAGCTCAGCCACATCCGGGTCCGGAGAGACCCAGTACTTC

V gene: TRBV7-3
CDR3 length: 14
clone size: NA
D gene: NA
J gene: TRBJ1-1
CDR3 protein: CASSSSGMNTEAFF
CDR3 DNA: TGTGCCAGCAGCTCCAGCGGAATGAACACTGAAGCTTTCTTT

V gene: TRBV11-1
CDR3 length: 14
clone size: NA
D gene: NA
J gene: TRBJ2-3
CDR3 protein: CASSLGQDTDTQYF
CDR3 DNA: TGTGCCAGCAGCTTAGGGCAGGACACAGATACGCAGTATTTT

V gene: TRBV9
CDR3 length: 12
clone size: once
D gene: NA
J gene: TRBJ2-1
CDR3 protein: CASNDGRDEQFF
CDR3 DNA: TGTGCCAGCAATGACGGGCGGGACGAGCAGTTCTTC

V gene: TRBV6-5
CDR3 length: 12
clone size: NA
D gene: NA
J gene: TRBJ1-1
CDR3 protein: CASRPDISEAFF
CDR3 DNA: TGTGCCAGCAGACCGGACATCTCTGAAGCTTTCTTT

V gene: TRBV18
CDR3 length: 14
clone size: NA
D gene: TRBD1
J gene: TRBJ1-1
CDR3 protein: CASSPPGTGAEAFF
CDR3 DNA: TGTGCCAGCTCACCTCCAGGGACAGGGGCTGAAGCTTTCTTT

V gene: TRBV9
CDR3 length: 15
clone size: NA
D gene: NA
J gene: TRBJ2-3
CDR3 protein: CASALGTGITDTQYF
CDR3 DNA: TGTGCCAGCGCCCTAGGGACTGGTATCACAGATACGCAGTATTTT

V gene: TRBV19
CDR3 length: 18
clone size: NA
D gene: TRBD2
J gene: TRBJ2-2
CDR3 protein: CASSASFSGGAYTGELFF
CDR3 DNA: TGTGCCAGTAGTGCTTCCTTCAGCGGGGGGGCTTACACCGGGGAGCTGTTTTTT